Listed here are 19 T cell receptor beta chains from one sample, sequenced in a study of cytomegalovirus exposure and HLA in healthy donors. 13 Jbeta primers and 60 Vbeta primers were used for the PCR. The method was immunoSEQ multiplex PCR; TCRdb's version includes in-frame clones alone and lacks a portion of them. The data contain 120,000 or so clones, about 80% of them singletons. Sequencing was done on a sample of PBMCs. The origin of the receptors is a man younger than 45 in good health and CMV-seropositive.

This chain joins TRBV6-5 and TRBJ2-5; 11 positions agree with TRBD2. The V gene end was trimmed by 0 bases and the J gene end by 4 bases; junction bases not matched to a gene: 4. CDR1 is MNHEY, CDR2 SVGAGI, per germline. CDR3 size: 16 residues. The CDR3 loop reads CASSYSSGGGGETQYF. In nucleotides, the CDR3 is TGTGCCAGCAGTTACTCTAGCGGGGGGGGCGGAGAGACCCAGTACTTC.

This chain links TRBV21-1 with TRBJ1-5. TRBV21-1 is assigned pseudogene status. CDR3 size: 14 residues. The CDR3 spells CASSKGDGGESQHF. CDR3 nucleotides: TGTGCCAGCAGCAAAGGGGACGGGGGGGAGTCCCAGCATTTT.

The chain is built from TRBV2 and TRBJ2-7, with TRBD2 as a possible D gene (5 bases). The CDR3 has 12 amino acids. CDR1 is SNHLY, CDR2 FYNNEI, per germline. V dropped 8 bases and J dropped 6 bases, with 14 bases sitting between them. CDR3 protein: CASLLAGLEQYF. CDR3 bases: TGTGCCAGCCTCCTGGCCGGACTCGAGCAGTACTTC.

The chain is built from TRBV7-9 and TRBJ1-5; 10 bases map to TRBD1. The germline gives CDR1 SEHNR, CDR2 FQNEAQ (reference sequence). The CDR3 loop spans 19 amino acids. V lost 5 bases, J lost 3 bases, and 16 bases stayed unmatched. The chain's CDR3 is CASSHPRGTGVNFNQPQHF. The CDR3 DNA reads TGTGCCAGCAGCCACCCACGGGGGACAGGGGTAAATTTCAATCAGCCCCAGCATTTT.

The CDR3 loop is CASSIDWGDYGYTF. The CDR3 coding sequence is TGTGCCAGTAGTATAGATTGGGGGGACTATGGCTACACCTTC. V usage is TRBV19 and J usage is TRBJ1-2, with D tentatively TRBD1 (5 bases). Germline V gene sequence: CDR1 LNHDA, CDR2 SQIVND (reference sequence). The length of the CDR3 is 14 residues. Trimming took 0 bases from V and 3 from J, leaving 8 bases between them.

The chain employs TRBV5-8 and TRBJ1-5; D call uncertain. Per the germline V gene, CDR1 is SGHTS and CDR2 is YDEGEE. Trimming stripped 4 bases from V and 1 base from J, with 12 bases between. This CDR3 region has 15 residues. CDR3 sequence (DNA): TGTGCCAGCAGCCAGCGGCTTTCCAGCAATCAGCCCCAGCATTTT. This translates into CASSQRLSSNQPQHF.

CDR3 nucleotide sequence: TGTGCCAGCAGCGGGACAGTTAGCAATCAGCCCCAGCATTTT. It translates to CASSGTVSNQPQHF. V gene TRBV2 combines with J gene TRBJ1-5, with 7 nucleotides matching TRBD1. Germline V gene sequence: CDR1 SNHLY, CDR2 FYNNEI. Trimming cost V 6 bases and J 0 bases; bases outside gene matches: 2. The CDR3 loop spans 14 amino acids.

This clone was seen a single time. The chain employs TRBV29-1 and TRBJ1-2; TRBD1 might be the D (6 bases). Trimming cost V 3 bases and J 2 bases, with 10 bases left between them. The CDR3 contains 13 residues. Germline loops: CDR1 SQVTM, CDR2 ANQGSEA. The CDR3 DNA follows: TGCAGCGTTGAGGGCAGGGGAAACTATGGCTACACCTTC. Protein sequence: CSVEGRGNYGYTF.

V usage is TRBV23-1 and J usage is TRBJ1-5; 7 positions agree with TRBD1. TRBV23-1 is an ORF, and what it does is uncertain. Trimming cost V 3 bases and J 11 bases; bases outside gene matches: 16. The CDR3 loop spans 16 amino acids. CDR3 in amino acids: CASSHYDRAAAKTQHF. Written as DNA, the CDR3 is TGCGCCAGCAGTCACTACGACAGGGCGGCTGCAAAGACCCAGCATTTT.

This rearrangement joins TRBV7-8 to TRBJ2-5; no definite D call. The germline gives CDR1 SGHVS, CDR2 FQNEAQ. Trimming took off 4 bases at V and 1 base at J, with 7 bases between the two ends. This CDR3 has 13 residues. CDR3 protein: CASSSGIQETQYF. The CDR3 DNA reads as TGTGCCAGCAGCTCCGGTATCCAAGAGACCCAGTACTTC.

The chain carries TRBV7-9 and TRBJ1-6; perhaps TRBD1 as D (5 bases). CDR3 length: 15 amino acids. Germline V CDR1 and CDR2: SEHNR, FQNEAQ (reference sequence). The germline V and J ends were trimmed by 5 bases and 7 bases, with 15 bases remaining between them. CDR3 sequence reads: CASSPQDTVNSPLHF. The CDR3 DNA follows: TGTGCCAGCAGCCCCCAGGACACGGTAAATTCACCCCTCCACTTT.

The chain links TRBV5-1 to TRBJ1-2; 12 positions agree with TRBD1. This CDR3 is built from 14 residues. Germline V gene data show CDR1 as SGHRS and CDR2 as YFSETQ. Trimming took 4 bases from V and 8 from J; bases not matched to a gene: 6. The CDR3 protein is CASSAGQGAGGYTF. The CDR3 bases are TGCGCCAGCAGCGCGGGACAGGGGGCGGGAGGCTACACCTTC.

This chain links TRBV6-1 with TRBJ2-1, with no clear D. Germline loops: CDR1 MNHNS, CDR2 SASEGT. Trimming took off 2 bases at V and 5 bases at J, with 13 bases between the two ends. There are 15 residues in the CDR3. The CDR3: CASSETWSTNNEQFF. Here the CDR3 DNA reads TGTGCCAGCAGTGAAACTTGGTCTACCAACAATGAGCAGTTCTTC.

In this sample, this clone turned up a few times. The chain's CDR3 is CASSEWDRVDYEQYF. The CDR3 DNA reads TGTGCCAGCAGTGAATGGGACAGGGTGGACTACGAGCAGTACTTC. The gene calls are TRBV6-1 and TRBJ2-7; the match to TRBD1 covers 9 bases. J was trimmed by 3 bases and V by 2 bases; bases with no gene match: 5. CDR3 length: 15 amino acids. Germline V gene data show CDR1 as MNHNS and CDR2 as SASEGT.

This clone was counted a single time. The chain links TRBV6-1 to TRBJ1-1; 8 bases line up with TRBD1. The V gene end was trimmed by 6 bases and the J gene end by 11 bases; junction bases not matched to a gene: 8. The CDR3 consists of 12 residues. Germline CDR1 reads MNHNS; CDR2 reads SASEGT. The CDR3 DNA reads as TGTGCCAGCAGCGAACTCCGGGACAGGGCTTTCTTT. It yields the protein CASSELRDRAFF.

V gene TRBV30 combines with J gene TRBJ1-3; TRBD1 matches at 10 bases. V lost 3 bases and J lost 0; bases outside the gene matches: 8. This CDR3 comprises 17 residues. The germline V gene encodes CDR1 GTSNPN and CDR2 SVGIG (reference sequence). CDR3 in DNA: TGTGCCTGGAGGGGGACAGGGGCGAAGTTCTCTGGAAACACCATATATTTT. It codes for CAWRGTGAKFSGNTIYF.

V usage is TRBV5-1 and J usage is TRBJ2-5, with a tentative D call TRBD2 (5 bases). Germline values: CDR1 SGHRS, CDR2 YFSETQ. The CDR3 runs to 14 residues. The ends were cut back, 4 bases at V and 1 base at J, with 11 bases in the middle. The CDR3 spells CASSSGPLQETQYF. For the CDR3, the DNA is TGCGCCAGCAGCAGCGGACCGCTCCAAGAGACCCAGTACTTC.

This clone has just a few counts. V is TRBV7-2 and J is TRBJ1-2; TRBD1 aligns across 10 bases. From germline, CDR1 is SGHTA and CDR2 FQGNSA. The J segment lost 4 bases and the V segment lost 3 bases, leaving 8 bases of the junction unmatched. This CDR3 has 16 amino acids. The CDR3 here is CASSFLPGQGSYGYTF. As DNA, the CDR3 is TGTGCCAGCAGCTTCCTCCCGGGACAGGGGTCCTATGGCTACACCTTC.

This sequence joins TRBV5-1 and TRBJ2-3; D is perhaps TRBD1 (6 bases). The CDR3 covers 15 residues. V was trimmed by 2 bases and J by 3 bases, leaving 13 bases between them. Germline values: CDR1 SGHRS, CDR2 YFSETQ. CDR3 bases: TGCGCCAGCAGCTTACGAACCAGGGGTACAGATACGCAGTATTTT. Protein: CASSLRTRGTDTQYF.